This entry lists 15 T cell receptor beta chains sequenced from one sample in a study of blood T cell repertoires in COVID-19. Profiled with immunoSEQ multiplex PCR; TCRdb holds only in-frame clones, not every one. Of under 250,000 clones listed, roughly 89% are singletons. Sequencing used PBMCs or T cells enriched from blood (not recorded which). Receptor source: a woman aged 30 to 39 with acute COVID-19.

V usage is TRBV6-5 and J usage is TRBJ1-4, with no clear D. Trimming pared 2 bases from V and 8 bases from J, leaving 9 bases between. Germline V gives CDR1 MNHEY, CDR2 SVGAGI. The CDR3 length is 13 residues. CDR3: CASSYTSLEKLFF. CDR3 sequence (DNA): TGTGCCAGCAGTTACACGTCCCTAGAAAAACTGTTTTTT.

The chain is built from TRBV11-2 and TRBJ1-1, with 7 bases lining up with TRBD1. The V segment lost 5 bases and the J segment 2 bases; nucleotides outside the gene matches: 5. Germline loops: CDR1 SGHAT, CDR2 FQNNGV. The CDR3 has 14 amino acids. The CDR3 sequence is CASSRGTENTEAFF. The CDR3 DNA reads TGTGCCAGCAGCCGCGGGACAGAAAACACTGAAGCTTTCTTT.

This chain uses TRBV29-1 with TRBJ2-1, with TRBD1 matching 10 bases. The CDR3 extends over 16 amino acids. Germline CDR1 SQVTM, CDR2 ANQGSEA. Trimming at V came to 3 bases and at J to 7 bases, leaving 12 bases not matched to a gene. CDR3 in amino acids: CSVEEGQGTIWNEQFF. CDR3 DNA sequence: TGCAGCGTTGAGGAGGGACAGGGGACGATTTGGAATGAGCAGTTCTTC.

This sequence joins TRBV7-9 and TRBJ2-5; the D is unclear. The ends were cut back, 2 bases at V and 9 bases at J, with 10 bases in the middle. The CDR3 consists of 12 residues. Per germline, CDR1 SEHNR and CDR2 FQNEAQ (reference sequence). The CDR3 coding sequence is TGTGCCAGCAGCTTAAGGTTCGCGGCCCAGTACTTC. Protein product: CASSLRFAAQYF.

V and J are TRBV10-3 and TRBJ1-1; TRBD1 might be the D (6 bases). The germline V and J ends were trimmed by 6 bases and 1 base, with 9 bases remaining between them. Germline lookup yields CDR1 ENHRY and CDR2 SYGVKD. The CDR3 is 13 amino acids. The CDR3 coding sequence is TGTGCCATCAGAGGACAGAGGAACACTGAAGCTTTCTTT. Protein sequence: CAIRGQRNTEAFF.

The chain couples TRBV19 to TRBJ1-3, with D tentatively TRBD1 (5 bases). This CDR3 region has 14 residues. CDR1 and CDR2 from the germline V gene are LNHDA and SQIVND (reference sequence). The germline V and J ends were trimmed by 7 bases and 0 bases, with 10 bases remaining between them. The CDR3 loop reads CASIKGHSGNTIYF. The CDR3 region has the DNA TGTGCCAGTATCAAGGGGCACTCTGGAAACACCATATATTTT.

The chain couples TRBV11-2 to TRBJ2-3; 8 bases align to TRBD1. After removal of 4 bases from V and 4 bases from J, the junction contained 7 bases not matched to a gene. This CDR3 has 15 amino acids. Germline values: CDR1 SGHAT, CDR2 FQNNGV. CDR3 amino acids: CASSSPDRAADTQYF. The CDR3 DNA is TGTGCCAGCAGCTCACCGGACAGGGCCGCAGATACGCAGTATTTT.

The chain is built from TRBV6-5 and TRBJ2-1; 7 nucleotides align to TRBD2. Germline V gene lookup returns CDR1 MNHEY and CDR2 SVGAGI. The CDR3 length is 15 residues. Trimming cost V 2 bases and J 3 bases; bases outside gene matches: 4. CDR3 nucleotides: TGTGCCAGCAGTTACGGCGGGGGAGGCTACAATGAGCAGTTCTTC. Protein sequence: CASSYGGGGYNEQFF.

V gene TRBV7-9 combines with J gene TRBJ2-1; possibly TRBD2 for D (6 bases). The CDR3 is 14 amino acids. Trimming stripped 5 bases from V and 1 base from J, with 9 bases between. The germline gives CDR1 SEHNR, CDR2 FQNEAQ (reference sequence). As DNA, the CDR3 is TGTGCCAGCAGCCCGGGGGTATCCTACAATGAGCAGTTCTTC. This codes for CASSPGVSYNEQFF.

This chain connects TRBV3-1 (or the pseudogene TRBV3-2) to TRBJ1-5; D is unclear. V was trimmed by 2 bases and J by 8 bases, leaving 13 bases between them. Germline CDR1 LGHDT, CDR2 YNNKEL (reference sequence). CDR3 size: 14 residues. CDR3 region: CASSQSPDSEPQHF. As DNA, the CDR3 is TGTGCCAGCAGCCAATCACCGGACTCGGAGCCCCAGCATTTT.

Note on this clone: Other nucleotide sequences from this sample produce the same CDR3. J is TRBJ1-1 and V is TRBV7-2; D possibly corresponds to TRBD1 (5 bases). The CDR3 extends over 15 amino acids. The V end was cut by 1 base, the J end by 1 base, with 10 bases between. CDR1 is SGHTA, CDR2 FQGNSA, per germline. The DNA for the CDR3 is TGTGCCAGCAGCTTAGGGGGAGGGGAGAACACTGAAGCTTTCTTT. Translated, it gives CASSLGGGENTEAFF.

The chain recombines TRBV11-2 with TRBJ2-7; 8 bases agree with TRBD1. Losses at the gene ends were 1 base for V and 3 bases for J; bases not matched to a gene: 5. Germline-derived CDR1 and CDR2 are SGHAT and FQNNGV. This CDR3 region has 15 residues. The CDR3 is CASSLARTGIYEQYF. The CDR3 nucleotides are TGTGCCAGCAGCTTAGCTAGGACAGGGATCTACGAGCAGTACTTC.

The chain uses TRBV30 and TRBJ2-3; possibly TRBD2 for D (5 bases). This CDR3 region has 14 residues. Germline-derived CDR1 and CDR2 are GTSNPN and SVGIG (reference sequence). V was shortened by 0 bases and J by 1 base, with 8 bases between the two germline ends. This chain's CDR3 is CAWSVLEGTDTQYF. The DNA of the CDR3 is TGTGCCTGGAGTGTACTAGAGGGCACAGATACGCAGTATTTT.

The rearrangement uses TRBV6-2 or TRBV6-3 and TRBJ1-1, with TRBD1 identical over 7 bases. V was pared by 5 bases and J by 8 bases, with 2 bases of the junction left unmatched. The CDR3 has 11 residues. The germline CDR1 and CDR2 sequences are MNHEY and SVGEGT. The CDR3 here is CASSETGEAFF. The CDR3 DNA reads as TGTGCCAGCAGTGAGACAGGGGAAGCTTTCTTT.

The sample holds a few counts of this clone. This chain links TRBV9 with TRBJ1-2, with TRBD1 matching 7 bases. V lost 0 bases, J lost 8 bases, and 7 bases stayed unmatched. The CDR3 spans 14 residues. Germline V gene data show CDR1 as SGDLS and CDR2 as YYNGEE. The CDR3: CASSVVGGAEGYTF. The CDR3 DNA follows: TGTGCCAGCAGCGTAGTAGGGGGCGCCGAGGGCTACACCTTC.